This T cell receptor beta chain was documented in a study of cytomegalovirus exposure and HLA in healthy donors. With respect to this clone: What it recognizes is unknown.

Germline V gives CDR1 SGHRS, CDR2 YFSETQ. V lost 4 bases to trimming and J lost 6 bases; unmatched junction nucleotides: 13. The CDR3 covers 15 residues. Findings and caveats of the study: According to reports, the classifier identified cytomegalovirus status with high specificity and sensitivity. In a later analysis, productive TCRs from donors in an Asian-associated ancestry cluster reportedly carried fewer N-insertions than the cohort mean. A cluster of highly shared sequence variants was likely a sequencing artifact.

PCR employed 60 Vbeta and 13 Jbeta primers. The assay was immunoSEQ multiplex PCR, and TCRdb's table has in-frame clones only and misses some. The sample records about 200,000 clones, roughly 86% being singletons. The sequence derives from a man aged 35 to 55 in good health and CMV-seropositive. The source material was PBMCs. This rearrangement joins TRBV5-1 to TRBJ2-7; 7 bases map to TRBD2. DNA for the CDR3: TGCGCCAGCAGCACTTACGGGAGGCCTTATGTCGAGCAGTACTTC. Amino acid sequence: CASSTYGRPYVEQYF.